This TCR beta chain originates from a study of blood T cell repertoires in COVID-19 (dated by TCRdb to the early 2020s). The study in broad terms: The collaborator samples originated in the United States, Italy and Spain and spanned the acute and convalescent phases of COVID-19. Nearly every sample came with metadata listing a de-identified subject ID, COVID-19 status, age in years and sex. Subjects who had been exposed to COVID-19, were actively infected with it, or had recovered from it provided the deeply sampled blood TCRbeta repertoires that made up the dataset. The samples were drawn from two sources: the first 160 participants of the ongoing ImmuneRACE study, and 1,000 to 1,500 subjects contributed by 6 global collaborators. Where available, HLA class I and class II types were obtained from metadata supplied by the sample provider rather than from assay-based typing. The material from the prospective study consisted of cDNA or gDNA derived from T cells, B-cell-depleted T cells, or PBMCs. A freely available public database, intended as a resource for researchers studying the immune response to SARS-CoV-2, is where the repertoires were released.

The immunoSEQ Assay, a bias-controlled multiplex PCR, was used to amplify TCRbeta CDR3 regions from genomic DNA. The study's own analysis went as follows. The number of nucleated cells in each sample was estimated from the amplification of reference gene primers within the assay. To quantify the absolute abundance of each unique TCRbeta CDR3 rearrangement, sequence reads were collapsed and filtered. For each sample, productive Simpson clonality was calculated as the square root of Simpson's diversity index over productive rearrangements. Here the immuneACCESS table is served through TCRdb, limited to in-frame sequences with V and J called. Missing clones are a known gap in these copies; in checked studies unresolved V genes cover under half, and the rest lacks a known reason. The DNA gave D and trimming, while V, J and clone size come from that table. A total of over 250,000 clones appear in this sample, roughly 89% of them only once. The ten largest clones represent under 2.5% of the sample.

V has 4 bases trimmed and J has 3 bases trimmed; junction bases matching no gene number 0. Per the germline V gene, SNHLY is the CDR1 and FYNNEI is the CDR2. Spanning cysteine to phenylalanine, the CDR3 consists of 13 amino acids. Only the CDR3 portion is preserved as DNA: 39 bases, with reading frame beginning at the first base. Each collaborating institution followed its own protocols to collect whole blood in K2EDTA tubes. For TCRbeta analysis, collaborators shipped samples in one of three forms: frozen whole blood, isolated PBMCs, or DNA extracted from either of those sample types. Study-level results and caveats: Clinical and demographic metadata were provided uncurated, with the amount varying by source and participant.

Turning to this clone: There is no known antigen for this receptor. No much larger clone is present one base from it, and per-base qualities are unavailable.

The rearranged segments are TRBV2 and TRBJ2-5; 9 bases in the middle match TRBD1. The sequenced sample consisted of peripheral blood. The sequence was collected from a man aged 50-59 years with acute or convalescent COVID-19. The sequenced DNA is TGTGCCAGCAGTGGGACAGGGGAAGAGACCCAGTACTTC. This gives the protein CASSGTGEETQYF.